Listed below are T cell receptor beta chains from one sample, sequenced in a study of cytomegalovirus exposure and HLA in healthy donors. The assay was immunoSEQ multiplex PCR, and TCRdb's table has in-frame clones only and misses some. This table has about 200,000 clones, approximately 86% appearing once. Sequenced: PBMCs. Receptors were obtained from a woman under 40 in good health and CMV-seronegative. Both conserved end residues are part of each CDR3. D genes are given only for firm matches. The listing skips clone size in some rows; elsewhere it reads once, few, many or a size class.

j_call v_call clone_size d_call cdr3_aa cdr3_nt
TRBJ1-1 TRBV30 . . CACTTGNTEAFF TGTGCCTGTACGACAGGAAACACTGAAGCTTTCTTT
TRBJ2-3 TRBV5-1 . . CASSLGASSTDTQYF TGCGCCAGCAGCTTGGGGGCCTCTAGCACAGATACGCAGTATTTT
TRBJ2-2 TRBV6-4 . TRBD1 CASRQGFDTGELFF TGTGCCAGCAGACAGGGGTTTGACACCGGGGAGCTGTTTTTT
TRBJ1-1 TRBV19 . TRBD1 CASSAQGGTEAFF TGTGCCAGTAGTGCACAGGGGGGCACTGAAGCTTTCTTT
TRBJ1-1 TRBV6-1 . . CASSEARISEAFF TGTGCCAGCAGTGAAGCGCGGATATCTGAAGCTTTCTTT
TRBJ2-1 TRBV11-3 . TRBD2 CASSHPSGRAGEQFF TGTGCCAGCAGCCACCCTAGCGGGAGGGCCGGTGAGCAGTTCTTC
TRBJ2-2 TRBV2 . . CASSGGNTGELFF TGTGCCAGCAGTGGAGGTAACACCGGGGAGCTGTTTTTT
TRBJ2-3 TRBV11-2 few . CASSLEYGDTQYF TGTGCCAGCAGCTTAGAGTACGGAGATACGCAGTATTTT
TRBJ1-3 TRBV11-2 once . CATQQGFGNTIYF TGTGCCACCCAACAGGGTTTTGGAAACACCATATATTTT
TRBJ2-3 TRBV19 . . CASSIAGPGESTDTQYF TGTGCCAGTAGTATCGCCGGGCCCGGGGAAAGCACAGATACGCAGTATTTT
TRBJ2-5 TRBV7-6 few TRBD1 CASTWTGETQYF TGTGCCAGCACCTGGACAGGGGAGACCCAGTACTTC
TRBJ1-5 TRBV11-3 . . CASSSVFQPQHF TGTGCCAGCAGCTCAGTCTTTCAGCCCCAGCATTTT
TRBJ2-3 TRBV9 . TRBD2 CASSRVPREGPDTQYF TGTGCCAGCAGCAGAGTCCCCCGGGAGGGCCCAGATACGCAGTATTTT
TRBJ2-7 TRBV6-6 . . CASTGDSYEQYF TGTGCCAGCACTGGCGACAGCTACGAGCAGTACTTC
TRBJ2-7 TRBV5-1 . . CASRPTRDISYEQYF TGCGCCAGCAGGCCTACTCGGGACATCTCCTACGAGCAGTACTTC
TRBJ2-3 TRBV30 . TRBD2 CAWKLAGGYSTDTQYF TGTGCCTGGAAACTAGCGGGGGGGTACAGCACAGATACGCAGTATTTT
TRBJ2-7 TRBV7-9 . TRBD1 CASSFLTGDSYEQYF TGTGCCAGCAGCTTCCTGACAGGGGACTCCTACGAGCAGTACTTC
TRBJ1-5 TRBV10-3 . TRBD1 CAISRQGNQPQHF TGTGCCATCAGCCGACAGGGTAATCAGCCCCAGCATTTT
TRBJ1-1 TRBV15 . . CAQRGNTEAFF TGTGCCCAAAGGGGGAACACTGAAGCTTTCTTT
TRBJ2-1 TRBV5-1 . TRBD1 CASSLVDRGLEEQFF TGCGCCAGCAGCTTGGTGGACAGGGGGCTTGAAGAGCAGTTCTTC